The source of this TCR beta chain is a study of siplizumab effects on memory and regulatory T cells. Approximately 10^5 TCR templates per sample were assayed. Clones were read by immunoSEQ multiplex PCR, and TCRdb kept only the in-frame ones, dropping some. The repertoire includes some 73,000 clones, 93% of them detected once, and 4.5% to 5% sits in the top ten. Per germline, CDR1 LNHDA and CDR2 SQIVND (reference sequence). This CDR3 comprises 15 residues. Trimming removed 4 bases from V and 1 base from J, with 12 bases in between. The gene calls are TRBV19 and TRBJ2-3; perhaps TRBD2 as D (7 bases). The receptor's source is a human donor in good health. Sequenced material: CD8+ T cells sorted from blood. The CDR3 is CASSTGGRGTDTQYF. The CDR3 region has the DNA TGTGCCAGTAGTACGGGGGGCCGGGGCACAGATACGCAGTATTTT.